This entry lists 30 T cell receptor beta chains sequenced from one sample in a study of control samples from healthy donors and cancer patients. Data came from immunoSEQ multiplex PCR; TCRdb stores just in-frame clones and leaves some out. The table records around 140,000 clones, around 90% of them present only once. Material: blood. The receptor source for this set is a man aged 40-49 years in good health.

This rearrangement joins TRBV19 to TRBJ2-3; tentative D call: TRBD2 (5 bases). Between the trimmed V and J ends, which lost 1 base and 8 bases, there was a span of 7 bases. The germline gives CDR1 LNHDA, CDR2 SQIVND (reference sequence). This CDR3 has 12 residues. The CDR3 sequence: CASSIVAGTQYF. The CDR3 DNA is TGTGCCAGTAGTATAGTGGCGGGTACGCAGTATTTT.

CDR3 in amino acids: CSVGPSSYNEQFF. The CDR3, as DNA: TGCAGCGTTGGACCTTCCTCCTACAATGAGCAGTTCTTC. V is TRBV29-1 and J is TRBJ2-1; no clear D. Between the trimmed V and J ends, which lost 4 bases and 0 bases, there was a span of 7 bases. The CDR3 covers 13 residues. The V gene's germline CDR1 is SQVTM and CDR2 ANQGSEA.

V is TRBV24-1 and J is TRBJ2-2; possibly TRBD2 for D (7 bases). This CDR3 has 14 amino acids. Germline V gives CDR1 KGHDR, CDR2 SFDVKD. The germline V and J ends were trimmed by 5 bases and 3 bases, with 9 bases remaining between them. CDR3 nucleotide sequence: TGTGCCACCAGTGGGGGGGGCGACACCGGGGAGCTGTTTTTT. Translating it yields CATSGGGDTGELFF.

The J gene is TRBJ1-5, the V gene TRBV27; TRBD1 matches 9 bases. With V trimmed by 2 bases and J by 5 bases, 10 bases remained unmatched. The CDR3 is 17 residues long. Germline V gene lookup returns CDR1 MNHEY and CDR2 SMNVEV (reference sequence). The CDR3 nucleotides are TGTGCCAGCAGTTTAAGGGGGACAGGGTTTCTAGATCAGCCCCAGCATTTT. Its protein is CASSLRGTGFLDQPQHF.

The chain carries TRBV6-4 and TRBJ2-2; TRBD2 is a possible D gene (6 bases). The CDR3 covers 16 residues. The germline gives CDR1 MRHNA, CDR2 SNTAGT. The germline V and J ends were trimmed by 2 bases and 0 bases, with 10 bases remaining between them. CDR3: CASSDIGGANTGELFF. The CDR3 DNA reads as TGTGCCAGCAGTGACATAGGCGGGGCGAACACCGGGGAGCTGTTTTTT.

The DNA for the CDR3 is TGTGCCAGCAGCCGGACAGAAACCACTGAAGCTTTCTTT. This translates into CASSRTETTEAFF. V is TRBV6-4 and J is TRBJ1-1, with D possibly being TRBD1 (6 bases). The CDR3 is made up of 13 amino acids. Trimming took 6 bases from V and 4 from J, leaving 12 bases between them. CDR1 MRHNA and CDR2 SNTAGT come from the germline V gene.

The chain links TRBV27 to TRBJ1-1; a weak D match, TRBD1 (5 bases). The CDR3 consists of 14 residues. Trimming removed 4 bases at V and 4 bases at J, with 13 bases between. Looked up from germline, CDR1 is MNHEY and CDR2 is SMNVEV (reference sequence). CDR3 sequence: CASSWDGGTTEAFF. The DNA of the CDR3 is TGTGCCAGCAGTTGGGACGGTGGGACCACTGAAGCTTTCTTT.

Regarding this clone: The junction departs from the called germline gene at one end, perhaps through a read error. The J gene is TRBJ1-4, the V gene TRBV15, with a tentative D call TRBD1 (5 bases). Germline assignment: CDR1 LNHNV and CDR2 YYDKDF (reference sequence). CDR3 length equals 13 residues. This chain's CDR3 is CATSGDSNEKLFF. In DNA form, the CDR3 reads TGTGCCACCAGCGGAGACAGTAATGAAAAACTGTTTTTT.

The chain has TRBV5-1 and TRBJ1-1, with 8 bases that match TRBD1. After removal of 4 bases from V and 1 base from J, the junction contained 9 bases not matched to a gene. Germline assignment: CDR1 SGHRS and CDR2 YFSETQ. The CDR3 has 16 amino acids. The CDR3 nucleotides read TGCGCCAGCAGCGCGGGGACCGGGACAGGGAACACTGAAGCTTTCTTT. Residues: CASSAGTGTGNTEAFF.

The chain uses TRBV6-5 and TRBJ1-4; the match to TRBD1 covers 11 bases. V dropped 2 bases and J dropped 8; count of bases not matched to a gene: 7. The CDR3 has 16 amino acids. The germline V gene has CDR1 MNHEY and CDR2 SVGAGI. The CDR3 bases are TGTGCCAGCAGTTACAGGACAGGGGGCGTTGGGGAAAAACTGTTTTTT. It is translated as CASSYRTGGVGEKLFF.

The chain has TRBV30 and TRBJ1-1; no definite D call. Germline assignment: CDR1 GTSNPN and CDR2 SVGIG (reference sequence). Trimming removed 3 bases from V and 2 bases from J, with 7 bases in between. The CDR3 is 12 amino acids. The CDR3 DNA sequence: TGTGCCTGGAGCCCCGGCAACACTGAAGCTTTCTTT. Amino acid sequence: CAWSPGNTEAFF.

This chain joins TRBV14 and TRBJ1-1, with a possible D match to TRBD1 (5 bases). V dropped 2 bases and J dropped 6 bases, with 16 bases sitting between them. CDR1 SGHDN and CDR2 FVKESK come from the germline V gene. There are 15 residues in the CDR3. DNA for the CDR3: TGTGCCAGCAGCCAATGGGCAGGGCATATTTCTGAAGCTTTCTTT. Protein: CASSQWAGHISEAFF.

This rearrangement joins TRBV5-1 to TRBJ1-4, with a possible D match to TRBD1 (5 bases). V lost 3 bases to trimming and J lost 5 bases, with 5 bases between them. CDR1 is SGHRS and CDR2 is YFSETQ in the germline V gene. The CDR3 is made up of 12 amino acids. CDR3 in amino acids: CASSSGNEKLFF. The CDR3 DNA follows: TGCGCCAGCAGCTCAGGGAATGAAAAACTGTTTTTT. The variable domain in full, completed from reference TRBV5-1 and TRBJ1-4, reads KAGVTQTPRYLIKTRGQQVTLSCSPISGHRSVSWYQQTPGQGLQFLFEYFSETQRNKGNFPGRFSGRQFSNSRSEMNVSTLELGDSALYLCASSSGNEKLFFGSGTQLSVL.

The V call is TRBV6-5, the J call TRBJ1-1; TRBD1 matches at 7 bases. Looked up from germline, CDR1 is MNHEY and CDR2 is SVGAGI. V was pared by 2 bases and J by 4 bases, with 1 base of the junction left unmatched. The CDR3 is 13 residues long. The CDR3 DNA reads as TGTGCCAGCAGTTACGGGGACAGCACTGAAGCTTTCTTT. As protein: CASSYGDSTEAFF.

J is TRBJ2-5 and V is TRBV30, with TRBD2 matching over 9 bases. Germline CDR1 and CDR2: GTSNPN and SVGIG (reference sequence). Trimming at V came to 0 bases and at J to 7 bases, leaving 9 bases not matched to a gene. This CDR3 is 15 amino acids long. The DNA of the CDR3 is TGTGCCTGGAGTGTTTCTGGCGGGGGGGCCGGGACCCAGTACTTC. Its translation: CAWSVSGGGAGTQYF.

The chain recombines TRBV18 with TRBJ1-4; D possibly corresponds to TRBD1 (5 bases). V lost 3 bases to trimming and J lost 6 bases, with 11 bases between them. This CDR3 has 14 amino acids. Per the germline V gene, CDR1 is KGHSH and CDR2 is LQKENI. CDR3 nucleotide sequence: TGTGCCAGCTCACCGCTTGGGACGTATGAAAAACTGTTTTTT. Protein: CASSPLGTYEKLFF.

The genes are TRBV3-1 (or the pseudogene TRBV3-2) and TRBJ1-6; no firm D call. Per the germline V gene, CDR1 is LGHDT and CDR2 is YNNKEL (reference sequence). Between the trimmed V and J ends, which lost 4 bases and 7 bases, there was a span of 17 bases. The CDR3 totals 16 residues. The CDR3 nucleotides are TGTGCCAGCAGCCCTTTTGCTACGGCCGGGAATTCACCCCTCCACTTT. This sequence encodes CASSPFATAGNSPLHF.

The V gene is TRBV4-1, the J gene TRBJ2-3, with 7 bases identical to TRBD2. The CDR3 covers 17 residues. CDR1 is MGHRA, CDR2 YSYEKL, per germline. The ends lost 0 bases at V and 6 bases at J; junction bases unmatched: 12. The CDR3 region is CASSQDWTRSVTDTQYF. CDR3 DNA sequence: TGCGCCAGCAGCCAAGATTGGACTAGGAGTGTGACGGATACGCAGTATTTT.

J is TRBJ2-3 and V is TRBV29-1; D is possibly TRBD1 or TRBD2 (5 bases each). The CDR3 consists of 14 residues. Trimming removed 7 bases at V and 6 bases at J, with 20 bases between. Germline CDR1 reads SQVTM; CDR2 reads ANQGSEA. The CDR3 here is CSASGAGLRDTQYF. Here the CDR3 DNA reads TGCAGCGCCTCTGGGGCTGGACTTAGGGATACGCAGTATTTT.

The CDR3 region has the DNA TGCGCCAGCAGCTCACAACCGGGACAGAACATCGAGCAGTACTTC. This sequence encodes CASSSQPGQNIEQYF. V gene TRBV5-1 combines with J gene TRBJ2-7, with 7 bases matching TRBD1. The CDR3 has 15 residues. The germline V gene encodes CDR1 SGHRS and CDR2 YFSETQ. V lost 3 bases, J lost 6 bases, and 12 bases stayed unmatched.

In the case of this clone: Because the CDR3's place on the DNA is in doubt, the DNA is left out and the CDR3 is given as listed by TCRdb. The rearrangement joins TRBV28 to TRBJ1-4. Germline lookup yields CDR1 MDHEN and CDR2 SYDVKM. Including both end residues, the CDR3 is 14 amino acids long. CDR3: CASSSSQIPEKLFF.

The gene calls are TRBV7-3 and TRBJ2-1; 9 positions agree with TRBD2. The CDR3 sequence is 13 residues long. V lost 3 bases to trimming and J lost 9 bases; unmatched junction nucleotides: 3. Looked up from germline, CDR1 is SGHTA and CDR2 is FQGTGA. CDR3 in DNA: TGTGCCAGCAGCTTCTTTAGCGGGGGTGAGCAGTTCTTC. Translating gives CASSFFSGGEQFF.

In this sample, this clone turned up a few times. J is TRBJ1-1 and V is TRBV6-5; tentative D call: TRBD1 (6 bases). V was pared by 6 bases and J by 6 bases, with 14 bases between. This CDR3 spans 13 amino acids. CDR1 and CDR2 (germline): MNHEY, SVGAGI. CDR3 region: CASRVTGMAEAFF. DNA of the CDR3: TGTGCCAGCAGGGTCACAGGGATGGCTGAAGCTTTCTTT.

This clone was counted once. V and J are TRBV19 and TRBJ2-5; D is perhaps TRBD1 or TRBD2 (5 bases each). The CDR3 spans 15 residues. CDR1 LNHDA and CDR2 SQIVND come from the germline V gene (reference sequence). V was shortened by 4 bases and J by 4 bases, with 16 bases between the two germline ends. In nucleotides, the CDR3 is TGTGCCAGTAGTACGACGGACTCCCAGGGAGAGACCCAGTACTTC. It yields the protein CASSTTDSQGETQYF.

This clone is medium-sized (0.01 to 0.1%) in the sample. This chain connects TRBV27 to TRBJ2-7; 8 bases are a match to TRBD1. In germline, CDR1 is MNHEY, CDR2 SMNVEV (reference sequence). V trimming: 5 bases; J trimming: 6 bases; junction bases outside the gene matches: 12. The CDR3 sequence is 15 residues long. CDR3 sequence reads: CASSLPRTGLAEQYF. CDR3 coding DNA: TGTGCCAGCAGTCTACCTAGGACAGGGTTAGCCGAGCAGTACTTC.

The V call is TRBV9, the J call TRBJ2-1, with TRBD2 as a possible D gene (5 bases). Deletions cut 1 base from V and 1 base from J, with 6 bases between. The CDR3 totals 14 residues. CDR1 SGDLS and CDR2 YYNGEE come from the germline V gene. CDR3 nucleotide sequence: TGTGCCAGCAGCGTATCGGGGTCCTACAATGAGCAGTTCTTC. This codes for CASSVSGSYNEQFF.

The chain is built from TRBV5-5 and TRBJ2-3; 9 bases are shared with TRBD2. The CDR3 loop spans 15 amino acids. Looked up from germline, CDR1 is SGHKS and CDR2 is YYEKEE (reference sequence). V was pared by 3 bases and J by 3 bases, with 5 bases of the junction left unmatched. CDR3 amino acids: CASSSLAGRTDTQYF. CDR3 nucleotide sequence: TGTGCCAGCAGCTCCCTAGCGGGGAGGACAGATACGCAGTATTTT.

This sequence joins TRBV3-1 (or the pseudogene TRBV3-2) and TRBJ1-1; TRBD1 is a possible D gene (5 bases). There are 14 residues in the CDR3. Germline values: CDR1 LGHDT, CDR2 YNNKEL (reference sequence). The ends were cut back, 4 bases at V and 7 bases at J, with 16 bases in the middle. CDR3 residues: CASSPDSLFDEAFF. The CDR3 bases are TGTGCCAGCAGCCCTGACAGTCTTTTCGATGAAGCTTTCTTT.

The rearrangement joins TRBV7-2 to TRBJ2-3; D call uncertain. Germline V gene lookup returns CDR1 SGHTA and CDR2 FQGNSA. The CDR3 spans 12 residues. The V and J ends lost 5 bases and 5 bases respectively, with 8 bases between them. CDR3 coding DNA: TGTGCCAGCAGCCGACCTAGAGATACGCAGTATTTT. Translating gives CASSRPRDTQYF.

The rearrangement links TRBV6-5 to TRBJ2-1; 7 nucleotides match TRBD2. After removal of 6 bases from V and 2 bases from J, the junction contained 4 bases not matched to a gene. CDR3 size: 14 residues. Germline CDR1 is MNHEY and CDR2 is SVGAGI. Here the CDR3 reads CASRSGLAYNEQFF. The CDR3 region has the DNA TGTGCCAGCAGAAGCGGACTAGCCTACAATGAGCAGTTCTTC.